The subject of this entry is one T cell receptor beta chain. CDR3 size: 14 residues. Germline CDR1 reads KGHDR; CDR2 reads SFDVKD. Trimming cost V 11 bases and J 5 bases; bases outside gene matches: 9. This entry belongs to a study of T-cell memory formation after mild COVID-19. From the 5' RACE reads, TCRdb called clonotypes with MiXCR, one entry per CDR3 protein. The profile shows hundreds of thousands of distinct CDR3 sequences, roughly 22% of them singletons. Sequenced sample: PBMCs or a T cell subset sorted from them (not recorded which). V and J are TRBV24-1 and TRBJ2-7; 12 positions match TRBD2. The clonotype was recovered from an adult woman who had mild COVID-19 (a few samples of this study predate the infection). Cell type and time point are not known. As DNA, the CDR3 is TGTGCCAGCCCCACGGGACTAGCGGGTGACGAGCAGTACTTC. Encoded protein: CASPTGLAGDEQYF.